This TCR beta chain was captured in a study of blood T cell repertoires in COVID-19. Across the study: COVID-19 samples from acute and convalescent phases originated in the United States, Italy and Spain.

Clones were read by immunoSEQ multiplex PCR, and TCRdb kept only the in-frame ones, dropping some. In the table there are a few hundred thousand clones, roughly nine tenths of which are singletons. Living in about two dozen US areas, the participants were between about 18 and 90 years of age. What the recovered Cohort 3 donors had was two negative PCRs, clearance, or symptom resolution. Germline V gene data show CDR1 as MNHEY and CDR2 as SMNVEV (reference sequence). The germline V and J ends were trimmed by 5 bases and 5 bases, with 15 bases remaining between them. The CDR3 is 15 amino acids. V is TRBV27 and J is TRBJ1-4; D is perhaps TRBD1 (5 bases). The sequence came from a woman in her 30s who had recovered from COVID-19. Sequenced sample: PBMCs or T cells enriched from blood (not recorded which). CDR3 bases: TGTGCCAGCAGTCCCCGTGGGGGGGTGAATGAAAAACTGTTTTTT. It codes for CASSPRGGVNEKLFF.